These 8 T cell receptor beta chains were all obtained from the same sample, sequenced in a study of blood T cell repertoires in COVID-19. This table comes from immunoSEQ multiplex PCR, and its TCRdb copy is limited to in-frame clones, with some not included. The sample holds 200,000 to 250,000 clones, roughly 80% seen once. Sequencing used peripheral blood. The receptor set was obtained from a man at least 80 years old with acute or convalescent COVID-19.

This chain joins TRBV6-6 and TRBJ2-7; TRBD1 might be the D (6 bases). The V and J ends lost 2 bases and 5 bases respectively, with 13 bases between them. Per the germline V gene, CDR1 is MNHNY and CDR2 is SVGAGI (reference sequence). This CDR3 comprises 14 residues. The CDR3 spells CASSYRQGNHEQYF. CDR3 in DNA: TGTGCCAGCAGTTACAGGCAGGGGAACCACGAGCAGTACTTC.

This clone was picked up one time. This sequence joins TRBV19 and TRBJ1-1; D gene unclear. Germline CDR1 reads LNHDA; CDR2 reads SQIVND (reference sequence). V lost 6 bases and J 3 bases, leaving 11 bases between the germline ends. The CDR3 runs to 13 residues. This chain's CDR3 is CASRFPGDTEAFF. CDR3 sequence (DNA): TGTGCCAGTAGGTTCCCCGGGGACACTGAAGCTTTCTTT. Full variable domain (outside the CDR3, taken from reference TRBV19 and TRBJ1-1): DGGITQSPKYLFRKEGQNVTLSCEQNLNHDAMYWYRQDPGQGLRLIYYSQIVNDFQKGDIAEGYSVSREKKESFPLTVTSAQKNPTAFYLCASRFPGDTEAFFGQGTRLTVV.

This chain links TRBV13 with TRBJ1-1; D is uncertain. The germline V and J ends were trimmed by 3 bases and 0 bases, with 11 bases remaining between them. This CDR3 is 15 amino acids long. The V gene's germline CDR1 is PRHDT and CDR2 FYEKMQ (reference sequence). The CDR3: CASSFRLGMNTEAFF. For the CDR3, the DNA is TGTGCCAGCAGCTTTAGGCTAGGCATGAACACTGAAGCTTTCTTT.

The DNA of the CDR3 is TGTGCCTGGACCCACCGAGGGACAGTTCGTGGCTACACCTTC. This encodes CAWTHRGTVRGYTF. This rearrangement joins TRBV30 to TRBJ1-2; TRBD1 agrees at 7 bases. This CDR3 comprises 14 residues. V shed 4 bases and J 7 bases; nucleotides not matched to a gene: 12. Germline loops: CDR1 GTSNPN, CDR2 SVGIG (reference sequence).

The chain links TRBV2 to TRBJ2-7, with 11 bases identical to TRBD2. The CDR3 has 14 residues. CDR1 is SNHLY, CDR2 FYNNEI, per germline. V was pared by 6 bases and J by 3 bases, with 4 bases of the junction left unmatched. CDR3 sequence reads: CASRPTSGSYEQYF. CDR3 in DNA: TGTGCCAGCAGACCTACTAGCGGGAGCTACGAGCAGTACTTC.

The V call is TRBV14, the J call TRBJ1-2; possible D gene TRBD1, 5 bases. Germline CDR1 is SGHDN and CDR2 is FVKESK. V lost 3 bases, J lost 3 bases, and 14 bases lay in between. The CDR3 is 15 residues long. The CDR3 protein is CASSQGKGKYYGYTF. The CDR3 DNA sequence: TGTGCCAGCAGCCAGGGAAAGGGGAAGTACTATGGCTACACCTTC.

V usage is TRBV6-6 and J usage is TRBJ2-7; a weak D match, TRBD1 (5 bases). The CDR3 is 15 amino acids. Trimming pared 4 bases from V and 5 bases from J, leaving 18 bases between. Germline V gene sequence: CDR1 MNHNY, CDR2 SVGAGI (reference sequence). The CDR3 reads CASSSQGALIDEQYF. The DNA for the CDR3 is TGTGCCAGCAGTTCCCAAGGGGCGCTTATAGACGAGCAGTACTTC.

The chain joins TRBV10-1 to TRBJ2-3; 7 bases match TRBD1. With V trimmed by 7 bases and J by 4 bases, 11 bases remained unmatched. The CDR3 runs to 15 residues. Germline-derived CDR1 and CDR2 are WNHNN and SYGVQD (reference sequence). The CDR3 DNA reads TGCGCCAGCAAGGGGGCAGGGGGAGTCGCAGATACGCAGTATTTT. Translation gives CASKGAGGVADTQYF.